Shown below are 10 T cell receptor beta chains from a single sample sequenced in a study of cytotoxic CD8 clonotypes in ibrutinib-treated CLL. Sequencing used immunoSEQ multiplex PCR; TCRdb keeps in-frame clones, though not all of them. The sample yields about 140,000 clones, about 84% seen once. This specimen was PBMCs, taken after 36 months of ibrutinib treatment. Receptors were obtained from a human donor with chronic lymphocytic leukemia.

The CDR3 DNA reads TGTGCCAGCAGTTACATCCCAGGTAGTGAATGGGCTGAAGCTTTCTTT. Translating gives CASSYIPGSEWAEAFF. This chain links TRBV6-5 with TRBJ1-1; D is undetermined. CDR3 length equals 16 residues. Germline values: CDR1 MNHEY, CDR2 SVGAGI. V was cut by 2 bases and J by 6 bases, with 19 bases left in between.

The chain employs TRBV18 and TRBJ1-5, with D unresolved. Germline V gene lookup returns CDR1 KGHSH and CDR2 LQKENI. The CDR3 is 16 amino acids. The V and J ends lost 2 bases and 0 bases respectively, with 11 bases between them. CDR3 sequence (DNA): TGTGCCAGCTCACCATTAAGGGAAGATAGCAATCAGCCCCAGCATTTT. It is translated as CASSPLREDSNQPQHF.

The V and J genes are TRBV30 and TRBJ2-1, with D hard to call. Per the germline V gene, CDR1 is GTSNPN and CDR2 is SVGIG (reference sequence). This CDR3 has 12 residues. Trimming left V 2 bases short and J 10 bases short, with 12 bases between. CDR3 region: CAWSPSTHEQFF. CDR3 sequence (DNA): TGTGCCTGGAGTCCGTCGACACACGAGCAGTTCTTC.

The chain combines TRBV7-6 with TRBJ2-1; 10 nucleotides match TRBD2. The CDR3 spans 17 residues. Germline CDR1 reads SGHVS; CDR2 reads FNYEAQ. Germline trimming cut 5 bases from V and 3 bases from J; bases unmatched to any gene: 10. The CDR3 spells CASSSRPPSGGYNEQFF. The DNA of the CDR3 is TGTGCCAGCAGCAGTCGACCCCCTAGCGGGGGCTACAATGAGCAGTTCTTC.

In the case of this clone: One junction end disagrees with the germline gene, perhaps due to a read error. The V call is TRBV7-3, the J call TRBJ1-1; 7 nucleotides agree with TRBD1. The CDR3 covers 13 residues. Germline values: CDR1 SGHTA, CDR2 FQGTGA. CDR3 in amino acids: CASSSQGNAEAFF. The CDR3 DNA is TGTGCCAGCAGCTCACAGGGGAACGCTGAAGCTTTCTTT.

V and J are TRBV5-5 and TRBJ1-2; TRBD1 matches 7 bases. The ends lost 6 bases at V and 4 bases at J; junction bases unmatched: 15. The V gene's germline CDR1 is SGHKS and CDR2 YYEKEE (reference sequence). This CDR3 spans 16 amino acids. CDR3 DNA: TGTGCCAGCAACTCCGAAACAGGGGCCCCTTCCTATGGCTACACCTTC. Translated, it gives CASNSETGAPSYGYTF.

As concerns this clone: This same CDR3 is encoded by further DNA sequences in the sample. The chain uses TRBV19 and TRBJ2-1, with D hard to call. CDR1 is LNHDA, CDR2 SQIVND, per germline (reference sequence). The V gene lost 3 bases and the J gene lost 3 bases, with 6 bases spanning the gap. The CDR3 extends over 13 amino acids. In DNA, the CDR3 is TGTGCCAGTAGTATTGGCAGCTACAATGAGCAGTTCTTC. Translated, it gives CASSIGSYNEQFF.

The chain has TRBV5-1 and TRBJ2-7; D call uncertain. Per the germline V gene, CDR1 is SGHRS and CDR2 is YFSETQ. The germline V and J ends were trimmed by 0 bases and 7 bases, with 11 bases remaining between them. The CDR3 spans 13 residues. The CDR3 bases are TGCGCCAGCAGCTTGGTAGCCTTACAAGAGCAGTACTTC. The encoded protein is CASSLVALQEQYF. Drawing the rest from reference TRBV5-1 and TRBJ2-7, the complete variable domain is KAGVTQTPRYLIKTRGQQVTLSCSPISGHRSVSWYQQTPGQGLQFLFEYFSETQRNKGNFPGRFSGRQFSNSRSEMNVSTLELGDSALYLCASSLVALQEQYFGPGTRLTVT.

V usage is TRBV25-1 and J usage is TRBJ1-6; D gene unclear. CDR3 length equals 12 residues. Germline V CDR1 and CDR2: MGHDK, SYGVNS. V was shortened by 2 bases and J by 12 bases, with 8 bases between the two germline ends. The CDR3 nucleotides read TGTGCCAGCAGTGAAGGGTGGCGACCCCTCCACTTT. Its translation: CASSEGWRPLHF.

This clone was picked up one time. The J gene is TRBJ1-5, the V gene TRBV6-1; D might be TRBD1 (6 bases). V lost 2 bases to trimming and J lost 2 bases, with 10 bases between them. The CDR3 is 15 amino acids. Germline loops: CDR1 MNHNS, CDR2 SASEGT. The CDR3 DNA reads TGTGCCAGCAGTGAATTTAACAGGGGCAATCAGCCCCAGCATTTT. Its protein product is CASSEFNRGNQPQHF.